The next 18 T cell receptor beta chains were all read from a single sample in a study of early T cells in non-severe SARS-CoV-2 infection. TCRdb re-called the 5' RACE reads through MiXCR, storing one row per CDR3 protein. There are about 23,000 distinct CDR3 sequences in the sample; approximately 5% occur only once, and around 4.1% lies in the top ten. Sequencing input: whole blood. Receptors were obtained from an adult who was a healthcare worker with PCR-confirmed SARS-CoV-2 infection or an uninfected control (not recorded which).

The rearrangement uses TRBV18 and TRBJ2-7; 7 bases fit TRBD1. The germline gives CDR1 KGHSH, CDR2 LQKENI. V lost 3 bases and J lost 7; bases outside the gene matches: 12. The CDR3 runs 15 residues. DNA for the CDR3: TGTGCCAGCTCACCCCAAGGGGGCTGGGGACGGGAGCAGTACTTC. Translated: CASSPQGGWGREQYF.

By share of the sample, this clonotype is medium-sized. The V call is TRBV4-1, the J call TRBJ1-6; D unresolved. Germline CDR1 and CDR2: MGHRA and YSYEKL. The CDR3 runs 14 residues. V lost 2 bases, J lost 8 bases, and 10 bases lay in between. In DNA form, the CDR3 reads TGCGCCAGCAGCCAACGACTTGAGGATTCACCCCTCCACTTT. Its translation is CASSQRLEDSPLHF.

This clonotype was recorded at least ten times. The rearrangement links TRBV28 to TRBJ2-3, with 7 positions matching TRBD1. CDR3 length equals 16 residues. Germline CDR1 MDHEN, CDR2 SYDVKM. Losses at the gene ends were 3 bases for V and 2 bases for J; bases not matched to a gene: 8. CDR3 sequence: CASSFSPGQATDTQYF. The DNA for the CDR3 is TGTGCCAGCAGTTTCTCCCCAGGACAGGCCACAGATACGCAGTATTTT.

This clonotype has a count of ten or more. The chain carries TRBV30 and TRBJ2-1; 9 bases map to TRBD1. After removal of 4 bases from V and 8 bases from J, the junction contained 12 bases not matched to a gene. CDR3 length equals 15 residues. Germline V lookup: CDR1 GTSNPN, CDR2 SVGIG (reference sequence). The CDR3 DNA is TGTGCCTGGATGCCGGGACAGGGAAAACGGGATGAGCAGTTCTTC. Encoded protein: CAWMPGQGKRDEQFF. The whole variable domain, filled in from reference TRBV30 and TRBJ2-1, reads SQTIHQWPATLVQPVGSPLSLECTVEGTSNPNLYWYRQAAGRGLQLLFYSVGIGQISSEVPQNLSASRPQDRQFILSSKKLLLSDSGFYLCAWMPGQGKRDEQFFGPGTRLTVL.

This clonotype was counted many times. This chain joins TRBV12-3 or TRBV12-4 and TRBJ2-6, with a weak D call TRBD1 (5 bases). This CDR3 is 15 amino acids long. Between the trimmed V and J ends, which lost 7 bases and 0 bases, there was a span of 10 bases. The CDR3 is CASTPQGSGANVLTF. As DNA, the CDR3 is TGTGCCAGCACCCCCCAGGGCTCTGGGGCCAACGTCCTGACTTTC.

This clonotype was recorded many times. The CDR3 region is CASSLTVKETQYF. The CDR3 DNA reads TGTGCCAGCAGCTTAACCGTGAAAGAGACCCAGTACTTC. This chain connects TRBV7-9 to TRBJ2-5; no firm D call. CDR1 and CDR2 (germline): SEHNR, FQNEAQ (reference sequence). The V gene lost 2 bases and the J gene lost 3 bases, with 7 bases spanning the gap. The CDR3 totals 13 residues.

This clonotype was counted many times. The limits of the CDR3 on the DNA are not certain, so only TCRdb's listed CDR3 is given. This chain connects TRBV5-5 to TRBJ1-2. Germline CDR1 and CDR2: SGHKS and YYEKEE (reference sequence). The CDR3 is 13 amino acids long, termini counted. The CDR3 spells CASSLVVGFGNTF.

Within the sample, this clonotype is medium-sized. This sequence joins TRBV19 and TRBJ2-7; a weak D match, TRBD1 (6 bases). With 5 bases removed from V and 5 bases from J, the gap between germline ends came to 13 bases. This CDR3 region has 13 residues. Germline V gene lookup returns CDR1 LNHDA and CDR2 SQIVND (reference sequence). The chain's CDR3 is CASSLTGKHEQYF. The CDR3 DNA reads TGTGCCAGTAGTCTTACAGGGAAACACGAGCAGTACTTC.

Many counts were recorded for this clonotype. CDR3 loop: CASSYGGALGTEAFF. The CDR3 coding sequence is TGTGCCAGCAGCTACGGGGGGGCGCTGGGGACTGAAGCTTTCTTT. The chain couples TRBV7-9 to TRBJ1-1, with D maybe TRBD1 (6 bases). The CDR3 consists of 15 residues. Deletions cut 4 bases from V and 5 bases from J, with 17 bases between. Germline V CDR1 and CDR2: SEHNR, FQNEAQ (reference sequence).

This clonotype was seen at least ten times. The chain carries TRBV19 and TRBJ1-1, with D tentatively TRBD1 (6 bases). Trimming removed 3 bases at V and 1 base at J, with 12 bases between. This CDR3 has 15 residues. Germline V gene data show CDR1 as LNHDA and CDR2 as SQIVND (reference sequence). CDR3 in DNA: TGTGCCAGTAGTATGAAACAGGGTTGGAACACTGAAGCTTTCTTT. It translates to CASSMKQGWNTEAFF.

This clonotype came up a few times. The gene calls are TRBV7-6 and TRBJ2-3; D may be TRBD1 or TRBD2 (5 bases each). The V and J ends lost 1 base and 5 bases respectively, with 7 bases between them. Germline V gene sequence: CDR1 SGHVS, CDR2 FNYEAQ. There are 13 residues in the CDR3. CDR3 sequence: CASSLDGGDTQYF. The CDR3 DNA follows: TGTGCCAGCAGCTTAGATGGGGGAGATACGCAGTATTTT.

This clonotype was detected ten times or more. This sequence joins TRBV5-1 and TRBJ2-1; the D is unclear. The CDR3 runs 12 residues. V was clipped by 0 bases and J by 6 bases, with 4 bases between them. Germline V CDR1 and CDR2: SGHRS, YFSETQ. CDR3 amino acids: CASSLGGNEQFF. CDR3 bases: TGCGCCAGCAGCTTGGGGGGCAATGAGCAGTTCTTC.

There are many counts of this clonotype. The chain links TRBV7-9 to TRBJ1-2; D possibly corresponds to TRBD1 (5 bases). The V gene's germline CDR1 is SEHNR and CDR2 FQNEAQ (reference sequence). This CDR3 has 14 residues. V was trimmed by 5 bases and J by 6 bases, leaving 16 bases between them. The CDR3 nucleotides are TGTGCCAGCAGCGGGGGATTAACTTATGATGGCTACACCTTC. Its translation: CASSGGLTYDGYTF.

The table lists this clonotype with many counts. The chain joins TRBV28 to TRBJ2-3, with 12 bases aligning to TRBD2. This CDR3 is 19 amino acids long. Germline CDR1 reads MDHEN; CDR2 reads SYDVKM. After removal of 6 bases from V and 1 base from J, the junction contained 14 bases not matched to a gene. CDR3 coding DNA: TGTGCCAGCAGCCCCGCAGGGCTAGCGGGGGGGCTAGGCACAGATACGCAGTATTTT. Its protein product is CASSPAGLAGGLGTDTQYF.

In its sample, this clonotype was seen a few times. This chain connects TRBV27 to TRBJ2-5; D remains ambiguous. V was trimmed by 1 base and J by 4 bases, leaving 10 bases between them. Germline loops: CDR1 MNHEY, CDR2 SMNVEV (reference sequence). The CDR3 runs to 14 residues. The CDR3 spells CASSLWPFRETQYF. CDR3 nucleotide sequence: TGTGCCAGCAGTTTATGGCCATTTAGAGAGACCCAGTACTTC.

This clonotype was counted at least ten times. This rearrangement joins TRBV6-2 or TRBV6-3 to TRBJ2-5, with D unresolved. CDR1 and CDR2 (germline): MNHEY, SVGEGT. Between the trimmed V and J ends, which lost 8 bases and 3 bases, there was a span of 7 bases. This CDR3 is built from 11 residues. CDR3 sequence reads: CASGKKETQYF. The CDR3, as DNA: TGTGCCAGCGGCAAGAAAGAGACCCAGTACTTC.

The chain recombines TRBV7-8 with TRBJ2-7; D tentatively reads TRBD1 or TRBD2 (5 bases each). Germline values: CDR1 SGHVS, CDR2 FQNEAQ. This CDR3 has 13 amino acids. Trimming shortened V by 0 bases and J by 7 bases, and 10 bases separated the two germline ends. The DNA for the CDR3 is TGTGCCAGCAGCTTAGCCGGGGCCCTAGAGCAGTACTTC. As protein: CASSLAGALEQYF.

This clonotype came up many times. The DNA for the CDR3 is TGTGCCAGCAGTTTCCTCTACGAGCAGTACTTC. The encoded protein is CASSFLYEQYF. The chain combines TRBV28 with TRBJ2-7; D remains ambiguous. CDR1 and CDR2 from the germline V gene are MDHEN and SYDVKM. The CDR3 spans 11 residues. Trimming took off 3 bases at V and 3 bases at J, with 3 bases between the two ends.